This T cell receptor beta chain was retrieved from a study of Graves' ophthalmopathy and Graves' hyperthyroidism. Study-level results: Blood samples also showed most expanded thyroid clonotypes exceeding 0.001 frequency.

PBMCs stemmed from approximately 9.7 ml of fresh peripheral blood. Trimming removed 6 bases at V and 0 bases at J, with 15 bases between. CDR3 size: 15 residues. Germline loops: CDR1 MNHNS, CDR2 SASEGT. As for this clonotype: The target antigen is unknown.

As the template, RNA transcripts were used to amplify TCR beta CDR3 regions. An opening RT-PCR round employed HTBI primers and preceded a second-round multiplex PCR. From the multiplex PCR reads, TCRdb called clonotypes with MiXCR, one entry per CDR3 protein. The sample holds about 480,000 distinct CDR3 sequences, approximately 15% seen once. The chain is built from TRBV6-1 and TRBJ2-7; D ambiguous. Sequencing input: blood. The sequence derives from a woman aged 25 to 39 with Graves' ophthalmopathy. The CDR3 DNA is TGTGCCAGCAGCCCGGGCCCAAGGGACTCCTACGAGCAGTACTTC. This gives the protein CASSPGPRDSYEQYF.